This T cell receptor beta chain was identified in a study of identical twins (dated by TCRdb to the mid-2010s). With regard to the full study: TCR alpha and beta repertoires from monozygotic twins, unrelated adults of various ages and cord blood were deep-sequenced to test whether fetal clonotypes persist. Replicate twin experiments were performed at different times using different library preparation protocols to rule out contamination.

The receptor library was made with 5' RACE. The reads were generated on an Illumina HiSeq 2000. Template switching introduced a universal primer binding site; the final cDNA contained a unique molecular identifier, enabling accurate counting of TCR cDNA molecules. Specific primers in the conserved constant-segment region were used to synthesize first-strand cDNA for the TCR alpha and beta chains. To control for contamination, every cDNA library carried two barcodes: a SMART-Mk sample barcode plus Illumina barcodes. Two successive PCR steps introduced TruSeq adapter sequences along with Illumina sample barcodes. The Illumina HiSeq platform was used with custom primers to sequence TCR alpha and beta cDNA libraries. The paper's processing steps were these. MiGEC processed the raw reads to extract unique molecular identifiers, while MiXCR was used to determine the CDR3 positions. Recombination models were inferred per individual with the repgenHMM and IGoR tools using an EM algorithm. Shared clonotype analysis was performed with the tcR package in R, normalizing sharing by the product of cloneset sizes. To study raw recombination free of thymic and clonal selection effects, out-of-frame nonproductive sequences were analyzed. The raw public data were reprocessed by TCRdb itself: fastp quality trimming at Q25, MiXCR clonotype calling, in-frame beta chains only. One record per CDR3 amino acid sequence lists the most common genes and DNA. TCRdb, not the original authors, processed these V and J calls. The sample records 750,000 to 950,000 distinct CDR3 sequences, 12% of which are singletons. The ten largest clones take up around 1.6% of the sample.

There are many counts of this clonotype. The specificity of this receptor is unknown. No base quality information exists; no much larger clone differs at one position. Every donor was a healthy Caucasian. The twin cohort consisted of three pairs of female monozygotic twins, all aged about 18 to 29 years. Peripheral blood mononuclear cells were the source from which RNA for the TCR libraries was isolated. What the work shows at the level of the full study, not this receptor alone: Fewer insertions were carried by abundant cord blood beta clonotypes; a weaker similar trend was observed in young adult naive repertoires, while no such trend was observed in memory repertoires. In beta out-of-frame sequences, excess twin sharing was weaker, because having fewer shared sequences lowered the signal-to-noise ratio. Out-of-frame TCR alpha sharing in monozygotic twins was systematically underestimated by recombination models, whereas sharing between unrelated individuals was in agreement with the recombination models. Compared with coincidental sharing between unrelated individuals, out-of-frame TCR alpha sequences shared between twins had an excess of sequences with low generation probability. Invariant T cells such as MAIT and iNKT could partly confound zero-insertion analyses, though diverse VJ usage argued against this for most clonotypes. Conclusions relied on cross-sectional statistical analysis, since the same donors could not be followed over many years.

The same data also went into a second study, on yellow fever vaccine responses in identical twins. As described in the second report: According to the authors, the vaccine-induced T cell response in identical twins seemed to be partly convergent and partly specific to each individual. Focusing on identical twins, the study followed the T cell clones that responded to the vaccine, and did so with precision.

The sequence came from a woman aged 18-29 years in good health. Sequences were obtained from PBMCs.

CDR3 loop: CASSSSGVSSNEQFF. In nucleotides, the sequence is TGCGCCAGCAGCTCTAGCGGAGTAAGCTCCAATGAGCAGTTCTTC. The rearrangement joined TRBV5-1 to TRBJ2-1; 7 central nucleotides agree with TRBD2. The germline V gene yields SGHRS for CDR1 and YFSETQ for CDR2. The CDR3 contains 15 residues, cysteine and phenylalanine counted. The retained sequence is limited to the CDR3, 45 bases, with the frame set at the first base. V is pruned by 3 bases and J by 6 bases, leaving 9 bases of the junction without a gene match. Reference TRBV5-1 and TRBJ2-1 proteins supply the regions before and after the CDR3; the full variable domain is: KAGVTQTPRYLIKTRGQQVTLSCSPISGHRSVSWYQQTPGQGLQFLFEYFSETQRNKGNFPGRFSGRQFSNSRSEMNVSTLELGDSALYLCASSSSGVSSNEQFFGPGTRLTVL.